The 30 T cell receptor beta chains in this list originate from one sample, sequenced in a study of CXCR3-negative and CXCR3-positive naive CD8 T cells. Broader study findings: TRB CDR3s of CXCR3-positive naive cells were more hydrophobic than those of CXCR3-negative naive cells.

Libraries were UMI-labeled 5' RACE TRB cDNA. Each CDR3 protein gets one entry in TCRdb, which reprocessed the 5' RACE reads and gives no DNA. The sample table sets out around 63,000 distinct CDR3 sequences. No antigen has been assigned to these receptors. Sequencing was done on a sample of naive CXCR3+ CD8+ T cells from blood. Subset denoted: CD45RO-CCR7+CD27+CD95- naive CD8+ T cells expressing CXCR3 (TNR3+). These receptors all come from a human donor in good health. Some clones in this sample may be carry-over from other donors' samples.

The chain recombines TRBV6-2 or TRBV6-3 with TRBJ2-2; with no DNA, the TCRdb D assignment of TRBD1 cannot be verified. CDR1 and CDR2 (germline): MNHEY, SVGEGT. The CDR3 consists of 17 residues. CDR3 in amino acids: CASQVYGGGFNTGELFF.

The chain recombines TRBV5-6 with TRBJ2-1; TCRdb's assignment of TRBD2 cannot be checked, as there is no DNA. The CDR3 loop spans 13 amino acids. In germline, CDR1 is SGHDT, CDR2 YYEEEE. The CDR3 spells CASSDTSGGEQFF.

The V call is TRBV6-2 or TRBV6-3, the J call TRBJ1-1; TCRdb's D call, TRBD1, is unchecked because there is no DNA. The CDR3 runs 14 residues. The germline V gene has CDR1 MNHEY and CDR2 SVGEGT. This chain's CDR3 is CASSYSPGATEAFF.

The chain employs TRBV12-3 or TRBV12-4 and TRBJ2-2. CDR3 size: 13 residues. CDR3 amino acids: CASSRLITGELFF.

The chain is built from TRBV7-2 and TRBJ2-3; TCRdb gives TRBD2 as the D gene, but with no DNA this cannot be confirmed. This CDR3 is built from 15 residues. CDR1 SGHTA and CDR2 FQGNSA come from the germline V gene. CDR3 region: CASRGTSGGTDTQYF.

CDR3 protein: CATSGIDGYTF. The chain combines TRBV19 with TRBJ1-2. The CDR3 extends over 11 amino acids. Looked up from germline, CDR1 is LNHDA and CDR2 is SQIVND (reference sequence). The variable domain in full, completed from reference TRBV19 and TRBJ1-2, reads DGGITQSPKYLFRKEGQNVTLSCEQNLNHDAMYWYRQDPGQGLRLIYYSQIVNDFQKGDIAEGYSVSREKKESFPLTVTSAQKNPTAFYLCATSGIDGYTFGSGTRLTVV.

V usage is TRBV5-1 and J usage is TRBJ2-7; TCRdb proposes TRBD1, but this gene call is untestable without DNA. Germline CDR1 is SGHRS and CDR2 is YFSETQ. The CDR3 has 15 amino acids. CDR3 protein: CASSLRQGALVEQYF.

The chain has TRBV7-8 and TRBJ2-2; no DNA is available, so the TRBD2 call from TCRdb remains unchecked. Germline CDR1 SGHVS, CDR2 FQNEAQ. This CDR3 spans 14 amino acids. CDR3 region: CASSFGRDTGELFF.

The rearrangement joins TRBV30 to TRBJ1-2; the TRBD1 assignment by TCRdb is unverifiable without DNA. CDR1 is GTSNPN and CDR2 is SVGIG in the germline V gene (reference sequence). The CDR3 contains 12 residues. This chain's CDR3 is CAWSGAGYGYTF.

The CDR3 is CASSLTSGGVGTDTQYF. The V call is TRBV5-1, the J call TRBJ2-3; there is no DNA to check the TCRdb D call of TRBD2. This CDR3 has 17 amino acids. CDR1 SGHRS and CDR2 YFSETQ come from the germline V gene. The whole variable domain, remainder taken from reference TRBV5-1 and TRBJ2-3, is KAGVTQTPRYLIKTRGQQVTLSCSPISGHRSVSWYQQTPGQGLQFLFEYFSETQRNKGNFPGRFSGRQFSNSRSEMNVSTLELGDSALYLCASSLTSGGVGTDTQYFGPGTRLTVL.

The chain employs TRBV12-3 or TRBV12-4 and TRBJ2-7. This CDR3 has 15 amino acids. CDR3 protein: CASSALVGLAYEQYF.

The V and J genes are TRBV20-1 and TRBJ2-7. Germline CDR1 reads DFQATT; CDR2 reads SNEGSKA (reference sequence). This CDR3 spans 14 amino acids. CDR3 amino acids: CSARSPTVDYEQYF.

V and J are TRBV11-2 and TRBJ2-7; TCRdb lists TRBD1, though no DNA is available to test this call. From germline, CDR1 is SGHAT and CDR2 FQNNGV. There are 13 residues in the CDR3. The CDR3 region is CASSLWTGYEQYF.

The chain recombines TRBV10-3 with TRBJ2-5. The CDR3 length is 14 residues. CDR1 ENHRY and CDR2 SYGVKD come from the germline V gene. Here the CDR3 reads CAISEPTLQETQYF.

The chain combines TRBV20-1 with TRBJ2-2; there is no DNA to check the TCRdb D call of TRBD2. The CDR3 runs 15 residues. CDR1 and CDR2 (germline): DFQATT, SNEGSKA (reference sequence). CDR3 residues: CSAPSGGAYTGELFF.

This chain connects TRBV18 to TRBJ1-1. This CDR3 has 16 residues. In germline, CDR1 is KGHSH, CDR2 LQKENI. Here the CDR3 reads CASSPRDSSLDTEAFF. Full variable domain (remainder filled in from reference TRBV18 and TRBJ1-1): NAGVMQNPRHLVRRRGQEARLRCSPMKGHSHVYWYRQLPEEGLKFMVYLQKENIIDESGMPKERFSAEFPKEGPSILRIQQVVRGDSAAYFCASSPRDSSLDTEAFFGQGTRLTVV.

This sequence joins TRBV29-1 and TRBJ2-1. CDR3 length equals 15 residues. In germline, CDR1 is SQVTM, CDR2 ANQGSEA. This chain's CDR3 is CSVEKGPEVRDEQFF.

The genes are TRBV29-1 and TRBJ2-1; with no DNA, the TCRdb D assignment of TRBD1 cannot be verified. Germline CDR1 reads SQVTM; CDR2 reads ANQGSEA. CDR3 size: 12 residues. CDR3: CSVSGTSNEQFF.

The chain uses TRBV6-5 and TRBJ2-7; TCRdb's D call of TRBD1 is untestable without DNA. The CDR3 sequence is 14 residues long. Germline V gene sequence: CDR1 MNHEY, CDR2 SVGAGI. The CDR3 reads CASSYRGGNYEKYF.

The rearrangement links TRBV3-1 to TRBJ2-5. Germline loops: CDR1 LGHDT, CDR2 YNNKEL (reference sequence). The CDR3 is 14 residues long. CDR3 in amino acids: CASSQDSSLETQYF.

This chain connects TRBV28 to TRBJ2-5; as DNA is missing, the TRBD1 call by TCRdb cannot be tested. CDR3 length: 12 amino acids. Germline lookup yields CDR1 MDHEN and CDR2 SYDVKM. The CDR3 reads CASEGIEETQYF.

The chain combines TRBV29-1 with TRBJ2-1; TCRdb selects TRBD2, and the lack of DNA leaves this call unchecked. The CDR3 is 14 residues long. CDR1 is SQVTM, CDR2 ANQGSEA, per germline. The CDR3 is CSAVGLADHNEQFF.

The chain combines TRBV6-2 or TRBV6-3 with TRBJ2-1. CDR3 length: 15 amino acids. CDR1 and CDR2 (germline): MNHEY, SVGEGT. The CDR3 is CASSYATPGGNEQFF.

CDR3 amino acids: CASSFSGDDQETQYF. The chain uses TRBV28 and TRBJ2-5; TCRdb gives TRBD1 as the D gene, but with no DNA this cannot be confirmed. Germline V gene data show CDR1 as MDHEN and CDR2 as SYDVKM. The CDR3 totals 15 residues.

This sequence joins TRBV11-2 and TRBJ2-4; the D call from TCRdb, TRBD1, cannot be confirmed without DNA. The germline CDR1 and CDR2 sequences are SGHAT and FQNNGV. This CDR3 has 14 amino acids. The CDR3 region is CASSILTGGDIQYF.

The chain has TRBV5-1 and TRBJ1-1; TCRdb reports TRBD1, a call that lacks DNA to check it against. The CDR3 covers 16 residues. Germline assignment: CDR1 SGHRS and CDR2 YFSETQ. CDR3 sequence: CASSLQDRGPNTEAFF.

The V call is TRBV12-3 or TRBV12-4, the J call TRBJ1-5; the D call from TCRdb, TRBD1, cannot be confirmed without DNA. The CDR3 extends over 14 amino acids. The CDR3 reads CASRLQGSNQPQHF.

The gene calls are TRBV27 and TRBJ1-5. The CDR3 is made up of 13 amino acids. Germline V CDR1 and CDR2: MNHEY, SMNVEV (reference sequence). This CDR3 reads CASSVISQQPQHF.

This chain connects TRBV7-9 to TRBJ2-3; TCRdb outputs TRBD2, but without DNA this stays unchecked. The CDR3 is 18 amino acids. Germline-derived CDR1 and CDR2 are SEHNR and FQNEAQ (reference sequence). The CDR3 protein is CASSPSGGLAGGTDTQYF. The variable domain in full, with the rest retrieved from reference TRBV7-9 and TRBJ2-3, is DTGVSQNPRHKITKRGQNVTFRCDPISEHNRLYWYRQTLGQGPEFLTYFQNEAQLEKSRLLSDRFSAERPKGSFSTLEIQRTEQGDSAMYLCASSPSGGLAGGTDTQYFGPGTRLTVL.

The chain combines TRBV18 with TRBJ2-5; the D call of TRBD1 rests on TCRdb alone, since no DNA is present to check it. The V gene's germline CDR1 is KGHSH and CDR2 LQKENI. There are 14 residues in the CDR3. CDR3 sequence: CASSPMVGEETQYF.